These 4 T cell receptor beta chains share one sample of origin, sequenced in a study of regulatory T cells in long-lasting Graves disease. Documented time point: newly diagnosed GD, antithyroid drugs for less than 3 months. RNA from PBMCs was the source of the TCR library. Both iRepertoire HTBI primers and Arm-PCR of CDR3 regions were used to build the TCR beta libraries. TCRdb independently ran MiXCR on the multiplex PCR reads; one entry per CDR3 protein. Of 550,000 to 650,000 distinct CDR3 sequences listed, about 16% were seen once; the top ten hold around 12%. The same data also went into a second study, on T cells in Graves' hyperthyroidism and ophthalmopathy.

Sequencing used peripheral blood mononuclear cells (PBMCs), obtained at new diagnosis, from a patient treated with antithyroid drugs. The receptors shown here come from a man between 18 and 35 years old with Graves disease.

This clonotype was detected many times. One end of the junction does not line up with germline, which may come from a read error. This CDR3 is CSARSSGRYSEQFF. The CDR3 coding sequence is TGCAGTGCTAGATCGAGCGGGAGGTACAGTGAGCAGTTCTTC. The chain carries TRBV20-1 and TRBJ2-1, with 9 bases fitting TRBD2. This CDR3 is 14 amino acids long. Looked up from germline, CDR1 is DFQATT and CDR2 is SNEGSKA (reference sequence).

The chain uses TRBV20-1 and TRBJ2-7; D is undetermined. V was cut by 0 bases and J by 0 bases, with 9 bases left in between. The CDR3 contains 14 residues. Germline CDR1 reads DFQATT; CDR2 reads SNEGSKA (reference sequence). CDR3 nucleotides: TGCAGTGCTAGAGATGCCGGCTTCTCCTACGAGCAGTACTTC. It yields the protein CSARDAGFSYEQYF.

This clonotype was observed many times. V usage is TRBV7-3 and J usage is TRBJ2-2; D is uncertain. This CDR3 comprises 11 residues. Trimming shortened V by 8 bases and J by 2 bases, and 3 bases separated the two germline ends. Germline assignment: CDR1 SGHTA and CDR2 FQGTGA. The CDR3 is CASGNTGELFF. The DNA for the CDR3 is TGTGCCAGCGGCAACACCGGGGAGCTGTTTTTT. Full variable domain (missing parts from reference TRBV7-3 and TRBJ2-2): GAGVSQTPSNKVTEKGKYVELRCDPISGHTALYWYRQSLGQGPEFLIYFQGTGAADDSGLPNDRFFAVRPEGSVSTLKIQRTERGDSAVYLCASGNTGELFFGEGSRLTVL.

This clonotype was seen more than once but under ten times. The rearrangement joins TRBV29-1 to TRBJ1-3; D possibly corresponds to TRBD1 (6 bases). The V end lost 6 bases, the J end lost 0 bases, and 9 bases lay between the germline ends. The CDR3 has 13 residues. CDR1 and CDR2 from the germline V gene are SQVTM and ANQGSEA. CDR3 nucleotides: TGCAGCGTCCAGGGGAGCTCTGGAAACACCATATATTTT. Translated: CSVQGSSGNTIYF.